What follows is one TCR beta chain and its context. Treatment noted: around 19 received Ad26.COV2.S at low or high dose, single or two shots; 5 received placebo; per-sample allocation not given. Specimens were obtained on day 63 following the first vaccine or placebo injection. An adult aged 18-55 years in Boston served as the donor. Vaccine was an Ad26 vector expressing Wuhan-strain SARS-CoV-2 spike. The sample originates from a study of Ad26.COV2.S vaccination and SARS-CoV-2 variants. Across the study: Into the muscle, Ad26.COV2.S was dosed once or twice, 56 days apart.

Some clones are missing from TCRdb's copy, which holds only in-frame ones; the method was immunoSEQ multiplex PCR. The sample holds around 300,000 clones, about 86% seen once. The CDR3 spans 15 residues. The ends lost 3 bases at V and 7 bases at J; junction bases unmatched: 7. Germline V gene sequence: CDR1 SGDLS, CDR2 YYNGEE. This receptor was obtained from a person between 18 and 60 years old who received the Ad26.COV2.S COVID-19 vaccine or a placebo. The chain joins TRBV9 to TRBJ1-6; the match to TRBD1 covers 7 bases. Sequenced material: peripheral blood, taken in a trial of Ad26.COV2.S vaccine versus placebo. In DNA form, the CDR3 reads TGTGCCAGCAGCGCCGAGAGGGGGCGGAATTCACCCCTCCACTTT. It encodes CASSAERGRNSPLHF.